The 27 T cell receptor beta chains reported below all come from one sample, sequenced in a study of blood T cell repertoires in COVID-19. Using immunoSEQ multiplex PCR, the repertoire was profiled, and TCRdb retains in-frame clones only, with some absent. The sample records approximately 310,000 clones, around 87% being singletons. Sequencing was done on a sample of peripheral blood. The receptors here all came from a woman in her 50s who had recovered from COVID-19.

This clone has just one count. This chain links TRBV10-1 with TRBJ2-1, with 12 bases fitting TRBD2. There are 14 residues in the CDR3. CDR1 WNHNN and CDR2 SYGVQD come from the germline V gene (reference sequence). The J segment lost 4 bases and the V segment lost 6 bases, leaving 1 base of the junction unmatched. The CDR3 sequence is CASSTSGGYNEQFF. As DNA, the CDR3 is TGCGCCAGCAGCACTAGCGGGGGGTACAATGAGCAGTTCTTC.

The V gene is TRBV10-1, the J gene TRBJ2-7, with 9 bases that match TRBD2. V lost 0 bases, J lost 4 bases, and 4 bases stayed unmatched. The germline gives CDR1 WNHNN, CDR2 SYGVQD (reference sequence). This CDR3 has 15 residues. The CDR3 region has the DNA TGCGCCAGCAGTGAGTCAGGAGCGGGGGGATACGAGCAGTACTTC. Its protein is CASSESGAGGYEQYF.

The chain's CDR3 is CASRVAGVNTGELFF. The CDR3, as DNA: TGTGCCAGTAGAGTAGCGGGAGTTAACACCGGGGAGCTGTTTTTT. V usage is TRBV19 and J usage is TRBJ2-2; TRBD2 matches at 9 bases. The CDR3 extends over 15 amino acids. Germline V lookup: CDR1 LNHDA, CDR2 SQIVND (reference sequence). Trimming removed 6 bases from V and 2 bases from J; junction bases left unmatched: 4.

DNA of the CDR3: TGTGCCAGTCGCAGGGTTCACACTGAAGCTTTCTTT. This translates into CASRRVHTEAFF. V usage is TRBV5-6 and J usage is TRBJ1-1, with D possibly TRBD1 on 5 matching bases. CDR3 length: 12 residues. V lost 8 bases to trimming and J lost 3 bases, with 11 bases between them. In germline, CDR1 is SGHDT, CDR2 YYEEEE.

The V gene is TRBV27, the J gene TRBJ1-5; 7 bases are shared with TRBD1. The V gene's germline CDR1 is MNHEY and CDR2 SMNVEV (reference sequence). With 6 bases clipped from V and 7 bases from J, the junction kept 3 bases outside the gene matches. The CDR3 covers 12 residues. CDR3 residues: CASSPGGQPQHF. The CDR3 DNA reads TGTGCCAGCAGCCCAGGGGGGCAGCCCCAGCATTTT.

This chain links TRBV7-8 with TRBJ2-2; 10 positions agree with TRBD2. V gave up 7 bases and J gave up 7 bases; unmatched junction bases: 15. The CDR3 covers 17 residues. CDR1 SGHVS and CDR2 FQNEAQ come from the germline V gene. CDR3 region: CASTKTSAGGLSGELFF. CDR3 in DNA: TGTGCCAGCACCAAAACATCAGCGGGAGGGCTTAGCGGGGAGCTGTTTTTT.

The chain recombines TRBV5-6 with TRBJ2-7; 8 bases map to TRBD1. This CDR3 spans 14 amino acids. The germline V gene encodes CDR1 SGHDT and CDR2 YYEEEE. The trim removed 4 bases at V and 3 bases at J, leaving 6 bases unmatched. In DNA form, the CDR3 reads TGTGCCAGCAGCCCAGGGGGCACAAGCTACGAGCAGTACTTC. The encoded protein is CASSPGGTSYEQYF.

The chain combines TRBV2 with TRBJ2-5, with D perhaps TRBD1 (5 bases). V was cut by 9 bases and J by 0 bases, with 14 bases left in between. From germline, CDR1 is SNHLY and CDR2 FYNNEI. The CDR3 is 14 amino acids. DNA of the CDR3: TGTGCCAGTAGGGGTTTAACAAACCAAGAGACCCAGTACTTC. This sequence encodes CASRGLTNQETQYF.

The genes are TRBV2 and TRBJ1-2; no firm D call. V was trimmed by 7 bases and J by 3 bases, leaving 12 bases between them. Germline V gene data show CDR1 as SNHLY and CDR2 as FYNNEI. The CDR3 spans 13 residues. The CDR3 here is CASKLEGHYGYTF. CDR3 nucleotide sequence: TGTGCCAGCAAATTGGAGGGCCACTATGGCTACACCTTC. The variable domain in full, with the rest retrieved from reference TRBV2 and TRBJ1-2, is EPEVTQTPSHQVTQMGQEVILRCVPISNHLYFYWYRQILGQKVEFLVSFYNNEISEKSEIFDDQFSVERPDGSNFTLKIRSTKLEDSAMYFCASKLEGHYGYTFGSGTRLTVV.

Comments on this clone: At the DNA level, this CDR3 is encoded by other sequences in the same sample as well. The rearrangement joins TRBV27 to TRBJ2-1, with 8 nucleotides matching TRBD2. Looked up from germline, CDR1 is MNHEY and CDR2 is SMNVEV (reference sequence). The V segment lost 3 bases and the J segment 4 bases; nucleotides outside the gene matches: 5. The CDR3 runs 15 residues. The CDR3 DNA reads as TGTGCCAGCAGTTTTGGGGCTAGCGGGTACAATGAGCAGTTCTTC. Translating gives CASSFGASGYNEQFF.

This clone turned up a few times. Here the CDR3 reads CASSPRGWAYEQYF. CDR3 DNA: TGTGCCAGCAGTCCACGGGGGTGGGCCTACGAGCAGTACTTC. The chain couples TRBV27 to TRBJ2-7; D is perhaps TRBD2 (6 bases). Germline V gene sequence: CDR1 MNHEY, CDR2 SMNVEV (reference sequence). The CDR3 is 14 amino acids. V lost 5 bases and J 2 bases, leaving 13 bases between the germline ends.

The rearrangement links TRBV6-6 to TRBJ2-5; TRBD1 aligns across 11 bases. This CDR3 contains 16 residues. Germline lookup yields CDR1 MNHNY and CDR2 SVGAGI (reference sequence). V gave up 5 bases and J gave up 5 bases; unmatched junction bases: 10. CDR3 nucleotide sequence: TGTGCCAGCAGTCGAAGACGGACAGGGGGCGGGGAGACCCAGTACTTC. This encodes CASSRRRTGGGETQYF.

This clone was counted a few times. The CDR3 sequence is CASSLSLGLTGNTIYF. The CDR3 DNA reads TGTGCCAGCAGTTTATCTCTGGGGCTGACTGGAAACACCATATATTTT. This sequence joins TRBV28 and TRBJ1-3; D perhaps matches TRBD1 (5 bases). Trimming left V 1 base short and J 2 bases short, with 12 bases between. CDR3 size: 16 residues. The germline V gene has CDR1 MDHEN and CDR2 SYDVKM. Full variable domain (remainder filled in from reference TRBV28 and TRBJ1-3): DVKVTQSSRYLVKRTGEKVFLECVQDMDHENMFWYRQDPGLGLRLIYFSYDVKMKEKGDIPEGYSVSREKKERFSLILESASTNQTSMYLCASSLSLGLTGNTIYFGEGSWLTVV.

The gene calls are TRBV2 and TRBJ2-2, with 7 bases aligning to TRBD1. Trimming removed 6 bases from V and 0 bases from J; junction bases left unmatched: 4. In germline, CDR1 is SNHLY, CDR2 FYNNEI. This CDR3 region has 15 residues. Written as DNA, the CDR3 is TGTGCCAGCAGAGTGGGACAGTCGAACACCGGGGAGCTGTTTTTT. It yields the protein CASRVGQSNTGELFF.

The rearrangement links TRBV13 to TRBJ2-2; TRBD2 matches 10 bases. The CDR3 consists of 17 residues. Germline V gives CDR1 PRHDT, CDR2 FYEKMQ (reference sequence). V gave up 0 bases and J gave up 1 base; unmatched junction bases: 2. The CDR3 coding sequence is TGTGCCAGCAGCTTAGGACTAGCGGGACTGAACACCGGGGAGCTGTTTTTT. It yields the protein CASSLGLAGLNTGELFF.

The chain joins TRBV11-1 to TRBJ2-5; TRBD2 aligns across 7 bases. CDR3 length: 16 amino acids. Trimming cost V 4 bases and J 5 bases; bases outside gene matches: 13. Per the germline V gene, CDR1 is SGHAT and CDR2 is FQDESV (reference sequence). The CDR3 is CASSSRIGRAVETQYF. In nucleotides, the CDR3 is TGTGCCAGCAGCTCCCGAATTGGGAGGGCCGTCGAGACCCAGTACTTC.

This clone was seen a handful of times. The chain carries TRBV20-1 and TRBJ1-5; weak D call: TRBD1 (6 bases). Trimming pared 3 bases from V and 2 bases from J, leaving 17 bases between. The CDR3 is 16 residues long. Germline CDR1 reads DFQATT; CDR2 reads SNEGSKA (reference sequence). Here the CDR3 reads CSASKRGATGNQPQHF. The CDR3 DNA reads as TGCAGTGCTAGTAAGCGGGGGGCTACTGGCAATCAGCCCCAGCATTTT.

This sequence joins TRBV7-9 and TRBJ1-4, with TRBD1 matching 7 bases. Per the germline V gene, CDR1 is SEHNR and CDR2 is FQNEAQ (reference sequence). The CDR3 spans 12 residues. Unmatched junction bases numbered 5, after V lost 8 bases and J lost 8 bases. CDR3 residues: CASATGAEKLFF. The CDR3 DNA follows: TGTGCCAGCGCTACAGGGGCCGAAAAACTGTTTTTT.

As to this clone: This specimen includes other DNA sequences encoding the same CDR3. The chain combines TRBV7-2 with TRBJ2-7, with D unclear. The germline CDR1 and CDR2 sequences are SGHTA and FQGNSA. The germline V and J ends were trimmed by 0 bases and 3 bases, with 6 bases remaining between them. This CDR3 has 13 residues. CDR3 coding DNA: TGTGCCAGCAGCTTAGCTAGTAGCTACGAGCAGTACTTC. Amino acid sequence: CASSLASSYEQYF. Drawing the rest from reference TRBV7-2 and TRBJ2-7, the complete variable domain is GAGVSQSPSNKVTEKGKDVELRCDPISGHTALYWYRQSLGQGLEFLIYFQGNSAPDKSGLPSDRFSAERTGGSVSTLTIQRTQQEDSAVYLCASSLASSYEQYFGPGTRLTVT.

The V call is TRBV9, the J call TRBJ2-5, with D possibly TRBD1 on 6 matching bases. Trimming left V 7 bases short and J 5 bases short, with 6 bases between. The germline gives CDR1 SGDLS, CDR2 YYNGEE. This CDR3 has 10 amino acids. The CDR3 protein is CASGQETQYF. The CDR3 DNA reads TGTGCCAGCGGACAGGAGACCCAGTACTTC.

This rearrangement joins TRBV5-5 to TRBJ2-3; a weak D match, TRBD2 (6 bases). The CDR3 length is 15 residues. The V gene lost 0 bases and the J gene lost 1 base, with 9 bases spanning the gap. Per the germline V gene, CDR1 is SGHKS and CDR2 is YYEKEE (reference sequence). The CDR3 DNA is TGTGCCAGCAGCTTGGAAGGGACTCGCACAGATACGCAGTATTTT. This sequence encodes CASSLEGTRTDTQYF.

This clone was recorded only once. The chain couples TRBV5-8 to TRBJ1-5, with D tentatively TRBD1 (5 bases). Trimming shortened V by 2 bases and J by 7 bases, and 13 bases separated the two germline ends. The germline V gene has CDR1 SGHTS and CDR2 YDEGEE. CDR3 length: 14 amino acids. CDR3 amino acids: CASSFSPGMQPQHF. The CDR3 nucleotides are TGTGCCAGCAGCTTTTCCCCAGGGATGCAGCCCCAGCATTTT. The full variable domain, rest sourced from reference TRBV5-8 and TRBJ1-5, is EAGVTQSPTHLIKTRGQQATLRCSPISGHTSVYWYQQALGLGLQFLLWYDEGEERNRGNFPPRFSGRQFPNYSSELNVNALELEDSALYLCASSFSPGMQPQHFGDGTRLSIL.

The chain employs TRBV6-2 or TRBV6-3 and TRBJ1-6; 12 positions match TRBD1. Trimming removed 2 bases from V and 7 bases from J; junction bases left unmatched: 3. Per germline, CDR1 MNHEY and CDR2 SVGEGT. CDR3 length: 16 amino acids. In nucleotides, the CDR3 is TGTGCCAGCAGTTACGGGACAGGGGGCTTGAATTCACCCCTCCACTTT. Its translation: CASSYGTGGLNSPLHF.

CDR3 sequence reads: CAISPTGVGTEAFF. CDR3 coding DNA: TGTGCCATCAGCCCCACAGGGGTGGGGACTGAAGCTTTCTTT. The chain combines TRBV10-3 with TRBJ1-1; 7 bases line up with TRBD1. J was trimmed by 5 bases and V by 6 bases; bases with no gene match: 9. Germline assignment: CDR1 ENHRY and CDR2 SYGVKD. CDR3 length equals 14 residues.

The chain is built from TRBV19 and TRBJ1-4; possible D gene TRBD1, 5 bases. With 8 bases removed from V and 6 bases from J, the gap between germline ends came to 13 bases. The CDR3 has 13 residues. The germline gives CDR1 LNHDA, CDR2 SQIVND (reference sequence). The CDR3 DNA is TGTGCCAGTGCTCAGGGACTTGATGAAAAACTGTTTTTT. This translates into CASAQGLDEKLFF.

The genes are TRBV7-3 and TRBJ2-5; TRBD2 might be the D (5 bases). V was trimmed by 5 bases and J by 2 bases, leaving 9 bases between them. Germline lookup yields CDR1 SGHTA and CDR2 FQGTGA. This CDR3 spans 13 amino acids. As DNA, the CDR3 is TGTGCCAGCAGCCCCGGGGTTCAAGAGACCCAGTACTTC. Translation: CASSPGVQETQYF.

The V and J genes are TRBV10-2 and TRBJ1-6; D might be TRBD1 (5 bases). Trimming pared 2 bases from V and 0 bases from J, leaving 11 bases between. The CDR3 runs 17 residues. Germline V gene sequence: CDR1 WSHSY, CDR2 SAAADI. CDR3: CASSEAGISSYNSPLHF. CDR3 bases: TGCGCCAGCAGTGAGGCAGGGATTAGCTCCTATAATTCACCCCTCCACTTT.